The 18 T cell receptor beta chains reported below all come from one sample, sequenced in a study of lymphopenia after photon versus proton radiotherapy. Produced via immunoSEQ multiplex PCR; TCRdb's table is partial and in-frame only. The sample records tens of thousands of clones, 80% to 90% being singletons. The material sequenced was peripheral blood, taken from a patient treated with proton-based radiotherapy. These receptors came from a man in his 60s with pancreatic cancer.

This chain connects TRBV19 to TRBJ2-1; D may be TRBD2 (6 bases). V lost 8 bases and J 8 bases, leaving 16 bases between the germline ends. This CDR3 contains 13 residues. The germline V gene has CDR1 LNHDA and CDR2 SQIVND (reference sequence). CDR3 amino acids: CASGRDGTDEQFF. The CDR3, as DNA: TGTGCCAGTGGCCGGGACGGGACTGATGAGCAGTTCTTC.

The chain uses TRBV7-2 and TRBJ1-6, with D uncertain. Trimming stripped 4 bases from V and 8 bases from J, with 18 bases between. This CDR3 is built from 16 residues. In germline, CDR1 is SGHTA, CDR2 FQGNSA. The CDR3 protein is CASSSPGIGKDSPLHF. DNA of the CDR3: TGTGCCAGCAGCTCCCCCGGGATTGGAAAGGATTCACCCCTCCACTTT. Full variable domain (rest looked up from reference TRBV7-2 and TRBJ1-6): GAGVSQSPSNKVTEKGKDVELRCDPISGHTALYWYRQSLGQGLEFLIYFQGNSAPDKSGLPSDRFSAERTGGSVSTLTIQRTQQEDSAVYLCASSSPGIGKDSPLHFGNGTRLTVT.

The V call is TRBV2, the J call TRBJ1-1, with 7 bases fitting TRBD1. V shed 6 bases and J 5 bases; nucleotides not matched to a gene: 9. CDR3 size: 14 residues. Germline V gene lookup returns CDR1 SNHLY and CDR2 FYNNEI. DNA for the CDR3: TGTGCCAGCAGATCGGACAGGCTTTGGACTGAAGCTTTCTTT. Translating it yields CASRSDRLWTEAFF.

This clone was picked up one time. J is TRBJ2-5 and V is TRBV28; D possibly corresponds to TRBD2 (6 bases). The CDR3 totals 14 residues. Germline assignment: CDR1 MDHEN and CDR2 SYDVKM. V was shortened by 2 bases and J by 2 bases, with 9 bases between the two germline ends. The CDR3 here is CASSLGGAQETQYF. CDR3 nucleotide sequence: TGTGCCAGCAGTTTAGGAGGGGCTCAAGAGACCCAGTACTTC. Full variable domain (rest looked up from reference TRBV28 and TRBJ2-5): DVKVTQSSRYLVKRTGEKVFLECVQDMDHENMFWYRQDPGLGLRLIYFSYDVKMKEKGDIPEGYSVSREKKERFSLILESASTNQTSMYLCASSLGGAQETQYFGPGTRLLVL.

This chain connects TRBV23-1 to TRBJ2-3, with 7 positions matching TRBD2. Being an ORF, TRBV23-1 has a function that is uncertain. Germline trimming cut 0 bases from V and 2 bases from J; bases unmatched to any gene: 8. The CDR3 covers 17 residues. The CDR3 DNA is TGCGCCAGCAGTCAATCTACCCTAGCGGTTCCCACAGATACGCAGTATTTT. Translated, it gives CASSQSTLAVPTDTQYF.

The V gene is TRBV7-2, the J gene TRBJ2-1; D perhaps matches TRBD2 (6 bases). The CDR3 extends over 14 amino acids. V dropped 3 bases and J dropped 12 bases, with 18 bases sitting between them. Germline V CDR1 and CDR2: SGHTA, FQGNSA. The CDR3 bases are TGTGCCAGCAGCTTGGCAAGCGGGCCCAAGGGGCAGTTCTTC. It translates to CASSLASGPKGQFF.

The CDR3 nucleotides are TGTGCCAGCAGTTTAGGTACAGCCGTGTATGGCTACACCTTC. Protein sequence: CASSLGTAVYGYTF. The chain combines TRBV28 with TRBJ1-2; D gene unclear. V dropped 2 bases and J dropped 5 bases, with 12 bases sitting between them. There are 14 residues in the CDR3. Germline lookup yields CDR1 MDHEN and CDR2 SYDVKM.

In nucleotides, the CDR3 is TGTGCCAGCAGCAATCCGGGGATTCGGAATCAGCCCCAGCATTTT. Protein sequence: CASSNPGIRNQPQHF. The rearrangement joins TRBV7-2 to TRBJ1-5; D not resolved. The CDR3 loop spans 15 amino acids. Germline V lookup: CDR1 SGHTA, CDR2 FQGNSA. V was pared by 5 bases and J by 4 bases, with 15 bases between.

Here the CDR3 reads CASSLSWTGGVEQYF. The CDR3 DNA is TGTGCCAGCAGCTTGTCATGGACAGGGGGCGTCGAGCAGTACTTC. The chain employs TRBV5-4 and TRBJ2-7; 11 bases agree with TRBD1. From germline, CDR1 is SGHNT and CDR2 YYREEE (reference sequence). This CDR3 is 15 amino acids long. Trimming removed 1 base from V and 6 bases from J; junction bases left unmatched: 6.

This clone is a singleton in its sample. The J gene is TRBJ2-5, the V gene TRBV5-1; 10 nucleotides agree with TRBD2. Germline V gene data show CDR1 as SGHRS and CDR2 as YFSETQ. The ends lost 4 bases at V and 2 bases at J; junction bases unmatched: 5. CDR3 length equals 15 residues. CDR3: CASSPGLAAQETQYF. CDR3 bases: TGCGCCAGCAGCCCCGGACTAGCGGCACAAGAGACCCAGTACTTC.

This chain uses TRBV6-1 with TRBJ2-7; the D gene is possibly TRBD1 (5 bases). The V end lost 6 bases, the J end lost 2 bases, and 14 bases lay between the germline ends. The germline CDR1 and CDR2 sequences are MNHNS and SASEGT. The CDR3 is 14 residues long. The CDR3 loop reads CASSFLTRAYEQYF. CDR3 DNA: TGTGCCAGCAGCTTCCTGACCAGGGCCTACGAGCAGTACTTC.

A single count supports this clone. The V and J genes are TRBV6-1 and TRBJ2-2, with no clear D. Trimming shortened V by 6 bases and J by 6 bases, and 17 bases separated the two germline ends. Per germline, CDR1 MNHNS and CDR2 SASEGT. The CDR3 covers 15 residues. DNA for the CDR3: TGTGCCAGCAGCCCCTTTAAGCAGCCGGCCGGGGAGCTGTTTTTT. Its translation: CASSPFKQPAGELFF.

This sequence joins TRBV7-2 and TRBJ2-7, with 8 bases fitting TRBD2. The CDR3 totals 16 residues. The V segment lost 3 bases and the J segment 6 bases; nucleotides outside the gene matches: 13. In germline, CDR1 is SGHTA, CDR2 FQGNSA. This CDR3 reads CASSFAGGIAGSEQYF. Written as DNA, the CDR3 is TGTGCCAGCAGCTTTGCCGGGGGGATAGCGGGAAGCGAGCAGTACTTC.

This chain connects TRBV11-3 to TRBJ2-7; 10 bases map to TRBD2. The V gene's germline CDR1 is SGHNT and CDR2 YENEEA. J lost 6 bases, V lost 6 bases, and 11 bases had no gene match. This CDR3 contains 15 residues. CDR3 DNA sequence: TGTGCCAGCAGTCTGACTAGCGGGTCAAGGGGCGAGCAGTACTTC. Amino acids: CASSLTSGSRGEQYF.

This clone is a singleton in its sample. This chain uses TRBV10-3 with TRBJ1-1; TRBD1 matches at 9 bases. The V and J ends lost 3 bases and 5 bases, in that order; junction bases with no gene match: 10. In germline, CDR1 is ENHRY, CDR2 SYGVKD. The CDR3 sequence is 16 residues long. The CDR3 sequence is CAISDSTGGWATEAFF. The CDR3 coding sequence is TGTGCCATCAGTGACTCAACAGGGGGCTGGGCGACTGAAGCTTTCTTT.

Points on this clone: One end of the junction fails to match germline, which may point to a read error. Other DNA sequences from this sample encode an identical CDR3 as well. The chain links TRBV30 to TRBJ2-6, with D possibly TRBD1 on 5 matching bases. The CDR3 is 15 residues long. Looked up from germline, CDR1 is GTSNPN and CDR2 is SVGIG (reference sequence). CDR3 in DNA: TGTGCCTGGAGCGAGGTAAACTCTGGGGCCAACGTCCTGACTTTT. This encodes CAWSEVNSGANVLTF.

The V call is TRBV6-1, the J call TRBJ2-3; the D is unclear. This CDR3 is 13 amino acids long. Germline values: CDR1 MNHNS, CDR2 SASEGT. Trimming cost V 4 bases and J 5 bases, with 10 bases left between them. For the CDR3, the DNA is TGTGCCAGCAGTGTTCCTCCGGGAGATACGCAGTATTTT. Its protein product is CASSVPPGDTQYF.

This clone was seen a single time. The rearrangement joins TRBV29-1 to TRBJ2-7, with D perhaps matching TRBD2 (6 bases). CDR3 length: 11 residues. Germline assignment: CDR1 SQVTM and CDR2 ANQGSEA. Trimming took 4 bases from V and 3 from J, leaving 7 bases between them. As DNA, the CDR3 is TGCAGCGTTGGCGGGGACTACGAGCAGTACTTC. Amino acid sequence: CSVGGDYEQYF.